This T cell receptor (beta chain) originates from a study of blood T cell repertoires in COVID-19. The wider study: Researchers got acute and convalescent COVID-19 samples from the United States, Italy and Spain. The cDNA or gDNA used as material had been derived from T cells, B-cell-depleted T cells, or PBMCs.

This CDR3 spans 13 amino acids. The V gene lost 2 bases and the J gene lost 5 bases, with 11 bases spanning the gap. The V gene's germline CDR1 is SGHNT and CDR2 YYREEE (reference sequence). As originally analysed: Using reference gene primer amplification, nucleated cell counts were estimated. Using immunoSEQ multiplex PCR, the repertoire was profiled, and TCRdb retains in-frame clones only, with some absent. The DNA was the basis for D and trimming; V, J and clone size are from that table. The table records hundreds of thousands of clones, 65% to 90% of them present only once. V is TRBV5-4 and J is TRBJ2-7, with a possible D match to TRBD1 (6 bases). Sequencing was done on a sample of peripheral blood. The TCR sequence derives from a woman between 50 and 59 years old with acute or convalescent COVID-19. This chain's CDR3 is CASSFVGADEQYF. The CDR3, as DNA: TGTGCCAGCAGCTTCGTGGGGGCCGACGAGCAGTACTTC.